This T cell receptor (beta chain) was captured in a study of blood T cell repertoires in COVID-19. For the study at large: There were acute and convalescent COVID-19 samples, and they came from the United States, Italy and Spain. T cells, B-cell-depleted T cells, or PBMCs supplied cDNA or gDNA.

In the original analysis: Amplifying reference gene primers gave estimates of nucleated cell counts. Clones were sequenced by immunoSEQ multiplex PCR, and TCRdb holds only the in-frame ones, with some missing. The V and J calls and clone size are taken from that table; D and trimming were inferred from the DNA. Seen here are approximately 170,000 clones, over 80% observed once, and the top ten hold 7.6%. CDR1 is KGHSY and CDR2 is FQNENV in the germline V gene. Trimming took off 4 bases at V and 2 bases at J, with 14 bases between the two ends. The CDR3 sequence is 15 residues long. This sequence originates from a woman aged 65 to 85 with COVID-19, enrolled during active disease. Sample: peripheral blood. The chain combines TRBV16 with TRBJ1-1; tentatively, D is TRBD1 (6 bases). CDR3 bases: TGTGCCAGCAGCCTGAGGACAGCCGGAAACACTGAAGCTTTCTTT. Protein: CASSLRTAGNTEAFF.